Below, 2 T cell receptor beta chains from the same sample are listed, as sequenced in a study of cytomegalovirus exposure and HLA in healthy donors. Assay used: immunoSEQ multiplex PCR; TCRdb lists only in-frame clones, some missing. Here the sample spans around 45,000 clones, approximately 90% being singletons. The sample comprised PBMCs. These receptors were taken from a man in his late teens or twenties in good health and CMV-seronegative.

J is TRBJ1-1 and V is TRBV6-5; D unresolved. The V gene lost 4 bases and the J gene lost 4 bases, with 7 bases spanning the gap. CDR3 size: 12 residues. CDR1 and CDR2 (germline): MNHEY, SVGAGI. CDR3 coding DNA: TGTGCCAGCAGTTCTCTTTTCACTGAAGCTTTCTTT. This codes for CASSSLFTEAFF.

The V call is TRBV9, the J call TRBJ2-6; tentatively, D is TRBD1 (6 bases). Trimming removed 4 bases from V and 0 bases from J, with 17 bases in between. In germline, CDR1 is SGDLS, CDR2 YYNGEE. The CDR3 consists of 18 residues. The CDR3 sequence is CASSTIRGRSSGANVLTF. The CDR3, as DNA: TGTGCCAGCAGCACCATCAGGGGCCGCTCCTCTGGGGCCAACGTCCTGACTTTC.